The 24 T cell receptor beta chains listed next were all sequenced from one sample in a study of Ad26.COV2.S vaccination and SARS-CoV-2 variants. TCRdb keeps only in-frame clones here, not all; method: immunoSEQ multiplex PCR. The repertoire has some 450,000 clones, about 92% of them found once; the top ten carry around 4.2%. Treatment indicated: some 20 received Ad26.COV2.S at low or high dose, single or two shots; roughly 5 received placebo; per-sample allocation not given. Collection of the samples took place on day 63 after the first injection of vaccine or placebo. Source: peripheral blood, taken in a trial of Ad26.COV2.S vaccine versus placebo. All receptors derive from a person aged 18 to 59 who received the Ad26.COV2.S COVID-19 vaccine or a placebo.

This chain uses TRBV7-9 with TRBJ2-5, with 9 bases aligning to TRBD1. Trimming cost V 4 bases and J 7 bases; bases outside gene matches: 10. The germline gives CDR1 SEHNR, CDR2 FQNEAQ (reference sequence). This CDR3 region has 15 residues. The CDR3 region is CASSWPRDRVSTQYF. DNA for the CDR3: TGTGCCAGCAGCTGGCCCCGGGACAGGGTTTCGACCCAGTACTTC.

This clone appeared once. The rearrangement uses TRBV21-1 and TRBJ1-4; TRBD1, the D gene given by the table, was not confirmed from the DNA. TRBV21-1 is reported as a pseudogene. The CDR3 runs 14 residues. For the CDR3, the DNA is TGTGCCAGCAGTCGGGACAGGCGGGGTGAAAAACTGTTTTTT. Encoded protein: CASSRDRRGEKLFF.

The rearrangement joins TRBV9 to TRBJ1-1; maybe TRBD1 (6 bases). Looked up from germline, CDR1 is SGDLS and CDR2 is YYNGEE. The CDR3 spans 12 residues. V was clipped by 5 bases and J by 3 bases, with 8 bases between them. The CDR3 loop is CASRGGDTEAFF. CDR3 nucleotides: TGTGCCAGCAGGGGGGGCGACACTGAAGCTTTCTTT.

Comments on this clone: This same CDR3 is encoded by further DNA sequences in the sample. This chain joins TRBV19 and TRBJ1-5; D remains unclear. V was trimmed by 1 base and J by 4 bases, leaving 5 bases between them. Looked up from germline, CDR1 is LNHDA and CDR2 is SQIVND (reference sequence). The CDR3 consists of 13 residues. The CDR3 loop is CASSIGGNQPQHF. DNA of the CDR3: TGTGCCAGTAGTATAGGGGGAAATCAGCCCCAGCATTTT.

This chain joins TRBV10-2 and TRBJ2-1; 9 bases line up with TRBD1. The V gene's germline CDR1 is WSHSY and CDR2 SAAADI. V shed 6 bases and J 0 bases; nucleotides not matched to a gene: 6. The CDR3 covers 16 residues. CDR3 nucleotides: TGCGCCAGCAGGAAGGGACAGGGTTTCTCCTACAATGAGCAGTTCTTC. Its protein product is CASRKGQGFSYNEQFF.

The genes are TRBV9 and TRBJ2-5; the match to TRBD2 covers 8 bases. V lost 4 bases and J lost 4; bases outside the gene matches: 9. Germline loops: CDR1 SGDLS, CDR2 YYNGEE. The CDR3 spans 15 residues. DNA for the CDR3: TGTGCCAGCAGCCCACCGGGGGGGGGCGGAGAGACCCAGTACTTC. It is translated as CASSPPGGGGETQYF.

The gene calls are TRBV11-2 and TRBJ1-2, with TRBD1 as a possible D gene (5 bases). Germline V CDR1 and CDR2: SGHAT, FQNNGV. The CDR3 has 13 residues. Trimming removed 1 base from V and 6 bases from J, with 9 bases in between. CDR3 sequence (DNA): TGTGCCAGCAGCTTAGTCCGGGGCCATGGCTACACCTTC. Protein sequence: CASSLVRGHGYTF.

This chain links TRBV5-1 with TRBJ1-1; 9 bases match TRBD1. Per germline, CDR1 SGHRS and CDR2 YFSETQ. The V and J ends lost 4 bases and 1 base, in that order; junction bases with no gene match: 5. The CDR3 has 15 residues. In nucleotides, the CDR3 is TGCGCCAGCAGCAGAGGACAGGGGACGAACACTGAAGCTTTCTTT. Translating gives CASSRGQGTNTEAFF.

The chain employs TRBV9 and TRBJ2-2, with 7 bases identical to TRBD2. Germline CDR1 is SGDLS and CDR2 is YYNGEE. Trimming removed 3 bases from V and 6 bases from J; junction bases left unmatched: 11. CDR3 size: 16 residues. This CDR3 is CASSGHSSGWSGELFF. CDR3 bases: TGTGCCAGCAGCGGTCATTCTAGCGGTTGGTCCGGGGAGCTGTTTTTT.

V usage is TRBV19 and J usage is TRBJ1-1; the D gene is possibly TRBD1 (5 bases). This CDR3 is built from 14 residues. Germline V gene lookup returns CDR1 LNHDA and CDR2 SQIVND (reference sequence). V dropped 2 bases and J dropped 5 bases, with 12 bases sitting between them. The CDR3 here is CASSIRGSLTEAFF. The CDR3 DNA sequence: TGTGCCAGTAGTATACGGGGGTCGCTAACTGAAGCTTTCTTT. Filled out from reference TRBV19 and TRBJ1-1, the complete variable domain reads DGGITQSPKYLFRKEGQNVTLSCEQNLNHDAMYWYRQDPGQGLRLIYYSQIVNDFQKGDIAEGYSVSREKKESFPLTVTSAQKNPTAFYLCASSIRGSLTEAFFGQGTRLTVV.

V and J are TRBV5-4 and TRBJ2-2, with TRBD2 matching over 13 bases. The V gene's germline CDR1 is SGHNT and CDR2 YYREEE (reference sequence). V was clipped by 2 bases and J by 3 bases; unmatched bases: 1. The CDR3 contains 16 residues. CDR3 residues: CASSFGLAGDTGELFF. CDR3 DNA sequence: TGTGCCAGCAGCTTCGGACTAGCGGGAGACACCGGGGAGCTGTTTTTT.

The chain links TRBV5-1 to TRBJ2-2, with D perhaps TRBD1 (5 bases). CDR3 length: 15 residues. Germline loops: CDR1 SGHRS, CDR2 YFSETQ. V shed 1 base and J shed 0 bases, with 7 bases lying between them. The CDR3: CASSLKGANTGELFF. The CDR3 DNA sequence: TGCGCCAGCAGCTTGAAAGGGGCGAACACCGGGGAGCTGTTTTTT.

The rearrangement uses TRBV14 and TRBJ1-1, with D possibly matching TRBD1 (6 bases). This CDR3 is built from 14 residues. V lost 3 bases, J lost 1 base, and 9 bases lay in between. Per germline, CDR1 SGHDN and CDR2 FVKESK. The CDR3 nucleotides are TGTGCCAGCAGCCAGTTACAGGGGAACACTGAAGCTTTCTTT. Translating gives CASSQLQGNTEAFF.

CDR3 in DNA: TGTGCCACCAGCAAGCTGACCGTCCCGGCTAATGAAAAACTGTTTTTT. Its translation is CATSKLTVPANEKLFF. V is TRBV15 and J is TRBJ1-4; unclear D gene. CDR3 length: 16 amino acids. The V gene lost 4 bases and the J gene lost 3 bases, with 15 bases spanning the gap. Germline CDR1 LNHNV, CDR2 YYDKDF (reference sequence).

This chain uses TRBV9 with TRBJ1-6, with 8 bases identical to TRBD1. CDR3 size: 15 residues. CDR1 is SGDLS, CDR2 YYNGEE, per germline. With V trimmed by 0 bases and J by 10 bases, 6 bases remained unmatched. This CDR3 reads CASSVADREGSPLHF. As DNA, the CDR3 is TGTGCCAGCAGCGTAGCGGACAGGGAAGGGTCACCCCTCCACTTT.

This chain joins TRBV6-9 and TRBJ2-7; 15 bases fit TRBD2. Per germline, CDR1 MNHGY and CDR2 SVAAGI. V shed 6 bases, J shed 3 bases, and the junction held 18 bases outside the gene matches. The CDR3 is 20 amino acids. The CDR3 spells CASSRPRRTSGRACGYEQYF. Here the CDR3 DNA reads TGTGCCAGCAGCCGCCCACGCCGGACTAGCGGGAGGGCCTGCGGCTACGAGCAGTACTTC.

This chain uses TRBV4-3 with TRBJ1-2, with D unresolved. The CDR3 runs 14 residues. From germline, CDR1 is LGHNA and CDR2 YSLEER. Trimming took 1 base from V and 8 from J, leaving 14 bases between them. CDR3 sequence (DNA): TGCGCCAGCAGCCAAGCGGGCCAGGCTAGGGGCTACACCTTC. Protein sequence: CASSQAGQARGYTF.

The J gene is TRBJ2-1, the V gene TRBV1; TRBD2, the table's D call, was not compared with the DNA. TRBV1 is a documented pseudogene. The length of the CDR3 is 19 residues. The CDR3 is CTSSPPASGFRDSYNEQFF. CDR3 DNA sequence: TGCACCAGCAGCCCCCCCGCTAGCGGGTTCCGGGACTCCTACAATGAGCAGTTCTTC.

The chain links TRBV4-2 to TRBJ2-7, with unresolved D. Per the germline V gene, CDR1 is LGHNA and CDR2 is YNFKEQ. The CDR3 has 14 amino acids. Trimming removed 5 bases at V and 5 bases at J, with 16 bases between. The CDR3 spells CASSKRVGIHEQYF. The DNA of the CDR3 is TGTGCCAGCAGCAAAAGGGTAGGGATACACGAGCAGTACTTC.

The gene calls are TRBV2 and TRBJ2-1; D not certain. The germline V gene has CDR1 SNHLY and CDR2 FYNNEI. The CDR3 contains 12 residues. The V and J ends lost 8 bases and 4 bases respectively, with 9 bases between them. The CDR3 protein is CASGADYNEQFF. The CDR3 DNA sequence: TGTGCCAGCGGCGCAGATTACAATGAGCAGTTCTTC.

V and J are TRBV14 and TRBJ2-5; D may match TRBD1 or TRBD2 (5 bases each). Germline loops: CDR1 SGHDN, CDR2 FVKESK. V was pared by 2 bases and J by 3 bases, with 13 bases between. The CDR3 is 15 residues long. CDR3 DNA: TGTGCCAGCAGCCAACTGGGGACGTTCGAAGAGACCCAGTACTTC. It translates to CASSQLGTFEETQYF.

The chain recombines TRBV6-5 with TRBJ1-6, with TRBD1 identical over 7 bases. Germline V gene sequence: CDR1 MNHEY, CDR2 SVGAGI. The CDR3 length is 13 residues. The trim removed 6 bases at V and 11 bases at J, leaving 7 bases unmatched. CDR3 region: CASRMNRGAPLHF. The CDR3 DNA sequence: TGTGCCAGCAGGATGAACAGGGGCGCACCCCTCCACTTT.

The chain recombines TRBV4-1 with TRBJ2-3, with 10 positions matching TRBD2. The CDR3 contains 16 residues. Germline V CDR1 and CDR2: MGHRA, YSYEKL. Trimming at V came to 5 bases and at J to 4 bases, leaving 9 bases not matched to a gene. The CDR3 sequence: CASSSGASGGADTQYF. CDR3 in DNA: TGCGCCAGCAGCTCCGGGGCTAGCGGGGGAGCAGATACGCAGTATTTT.

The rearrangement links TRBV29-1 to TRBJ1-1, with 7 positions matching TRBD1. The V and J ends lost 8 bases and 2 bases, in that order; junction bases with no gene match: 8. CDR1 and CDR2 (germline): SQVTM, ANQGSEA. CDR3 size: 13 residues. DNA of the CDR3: TGCAGCACCTCGGACAGGCTTAACACTGAAGCTTTCTTT. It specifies CSTSDRLNTEAFF.